These 6 T cell receptor beta chains were all obtained from the same sample, sequenced in a study of blood T cell repertoires in COVID-19. Produced via immunoSEQ multiplex PCR; TCRdb's table is partial and in-frame only. The sample includes about 130,000 clones, roughly 74% of them seen just once. Sequencing was carried out using peripheral blood. These receptors were taken from a man older than 75 with COVID-19, enrolled during active disease.

This clone was detected many times. In DNA, the CDR3 is TGCGCCAGCAGCTTGGGCCTTATAAGGACAGGGATGAACACTGAAGCTTTCTTT. Translation gives CASSLGLIRTGMNTEAFF. The chain uses TRBV5-1 and TRBJ1-1, with 8 bases matching TRBD1. The length of the CDR3 is 18 residues. V shed 0 bases, J shed 0 bases, and the junction held 10 bases outside the gene matches. The germline gives CDR1 SGHRS, CDR2 YFSETQ.

V usage is TRBV5-1 and J usage is TRBJ2-5, with D maybe TRBD2 (6 bases). The V gene lost 4 bases and the J gene lost 2 bases, with 18 bases spanning the gap. The CDR3 contains 16 residues. Germline V lookup: CDR1 SGHRS, CDR2 YFSETQ. The CDR3 DNA sequence: TGCGCCAGCAGCCCCCGGGACGCGGGGATACAAGAGACCCAGTACTTC. Its protein product is CASSPRDAGIQETQYF.

The rearrangement links TRBV5-4 to TRBJ2-1, with TRBD1 as a possible D gene (5 bases). The CDR3 extends over 14 amino acids. Germline V gives CDR1 SGHNT, CDR2 YYREEE (reference sequence). Trimming took off 2 bases at V and 9 bases at J, with 15 bases between the two ends. CDR3 region: CASSLGAPLVEQFF. The CDR3 nucleotides read TGTGCCAGCAGCTTAGGGGCCCCCCTGGTTGAGCAGTTCTTC.

The sample holds a few counts of this clone. The chain recombines TRBV3-1 (or the pseudogene TRBV3-2) with TRBJ1-1; D unresolved. The CDR3 is 13 residues long. The V and J ends lost 4 bases and 1 base respectively, with 7 bases between them. The germline V gene has CDR1 LGHDT and CDR2 YNNKEL (reference sequence). CDR3 residues: CASSLRENTEAFF. CDR3 coding DNA: TGTGCCAGCAGCCTCCGGGAGAACACTGAAGCTTTCTTT.

This clone was counted a few times. This chain connects TRBV28 to TRBJ1-2; D unresolved. CDR1 and CDR2 from the germline V gene are MDHEN and SYDVKM. Trimming shortened V by 9 bases and J by 0 bases, and 5 bases separated the two germline ends. The length of the CDR3 is 11 residues. CDR3 sequence reads: CASVANYGYTF. The CDR3 DNA follows: TGTGCCAGTGTAGCTAACTATGGCTACACCTTC.

The chain employs TRBV18 and TRBJ1-5; 10 nucleotides align to TRBD1. Trimming removed 6 bases from V and 4 bases from J; junction bases left unmatched: 3. Germline loops: CDR1 KGHSH, CDR2 LQKENI. The CDR3 has 14 residues. The CDR3 region has the DNA TGTGCCAGCTCCTTGGGACAGGGGAATCAGCCCCAGCATTTT. Residues: CASSLGQGNQPQHF. Together with reference TRBV18 and TRBJ1-5, the CDR3 gives the full variable domain: NAGVMQNPRHLVRRRGQEARLRCSPMKGHSHVYWYRQLPEEGLKFMVYLQKENIIDESGMPKERFSAEFPKEGPSILRIQQVVRGDSAAYFCASSLGQGNQPQHFGDGTRLSIL.